This TCR beta chain was captured in a study of cytomegalovirus exposure and HLA in healthy donors. Study-wide background: An analysis done earlier identified 100 million to 140 million unique TCR beta sequences from about 179 million T cells. The Caucasian-associated ancestry cluster contained 81% of the 300 to 450 genotyped donors.

Germline-derived CDR1 and CDR2 are PRHDT and FYEKMQ (reference sequence). CDR3 length: 14 residues. Trimming removed 3 bases at V and 4 bases at J, with 9 bases between. Study outcomes and limitations: There was a cluster of highly shared sequence variants that was likely a sequencing artifact.

Points on this clone: Its specificity is unknown.

The study ran its PCR with 60 Vbeta and 13 Jbeta primers. In the study's own analysis: The authors later counted roughly 79 million unique TCR beta chains, some 10 million of them shared. Clones were sequenced by immunoSEQ multiplex PCR, and TCRdb holds only the in-frame ones, with some missing. D and trimming were read from the DNA, whereas the V and J calls and clone size are those reported in that table. The repertoire includes roughly 110,000 clones, approximately 79% of them detected once, and 14% sits in the top ten. The receptor was derived from a woman between 40 and 55 years old in good health and CMV-seropositive. Sequenced: PBMCs. The V and J genes are TRBV13 and TRBJ1-4, with D tentatively TRBD1 (6 bases). The CDR3 loop reads CASSLAGVNEKLFF. The DNA for the CDR3 is TGTGCCAGCAGCTTGGCAGGGGTTAATGAAAAACTGTTTTTT.